This T cell receptor (beta chain) was sequenced during a study of T cell responses to AZD1222 COVID-19 vaccine (dated by TCRdb to about 2021). For context, the study as a whole: AZD1222 recipients whose second dose came at about 4 weeks and those whose second dose came at about 12 weeks were combined into one group, since spike-specific TCR depth and breadth did not differ between the two schedules. TCR sequencing covered 233 trial participants: 200 to 210 given two doses of AZD1222 and some 25 given two doses of MenACWY control vaccine. Trial participants were enrolled by age into 18-55, 56-69 and 70-plus year subgroups, with roughly 150, 30 and 60 TCR-sequenced participants respectively. What the work shows at the level of the full study, not this receptor alone: After two AZD1222 doses, spike-specific TCR breadth and depth were significantly higher than at day 0 and than in MenACWY recipients. Participants were mostly white British, with more females than males. The authors suggested clonal diversity may have been underestimated. Epitopes outside the regions mutated in the B.1.351 and B.1.1.7 variants were reportedly recognized by nearly half of the unique spike-specific TCRs. Because no day 14 peak-response samples were available, the repertoires could be characterized only after the peak T cell response. Conclusions about previously exposed vaccinees were limited because only 6 or 7 AZD1222 recipients were SARS-CoV-2 seropositive at baseline. The whole spike protein was spanned by vaccine-associated CD4 TCRs, and dominant responses were seen in regions 160-218 and 743-854. The 56-69-year group was small, and its depth increase did not reach significance, likely because of low power.

A note on this clone: Its antigen is currently not known. Qualities for individual bases were not recorded, and no much larger clone is one base off.

The CDR3 regions of human TCRbeta chains were analyzed by immunosequencing. Under the source paper's analysis protocol: Repertoire TCRs were matched against a reference library of SARS-CoV-2-specific TCRs generated with the MIRA antigen-specificity platform. Breadth was defined as the fraction of unique TCRs that were SARS-CoV-2-associated, and depth was defined as the fraction of total T cells that were SARS-CoV-2-associated. Using the MIRA data, each spike-specific TCR was assigned both to the spike region to which the TCR was reactive and to a CD4 or CD8 class. Log10-transformed breadth and depth values were compared by one-way ANOVA with Sidak's multiple comparisons tests. TCRdb took this table from immuneACCESS and kept in-frame rearrangements with V and J called. Such tables lack part of the clones; where checked against another copy, unresolved V genes explain under half of the gap, and the rest is unexplained. V, J and clone size were drawn from that table, and D and trimming were deduced from the DNA. Counted in this sample were about 140,000 clones; more than 80% of them appeared once. Approximately 4% of the sample rests with the top ten.

For CDR1 and CDR2, the germline V gene lists KGHSH and LQKENI. V is pared back by 3 bases and J by 7 bases, with 0 bases lying between the germline termini. Measured from the cysteine to the phenylalanine, the CDR3 is 10 residues long. Only the CDR3 portion is preserved as DNA: 30 bases, with reading frame beginning at the first base. What this sample's time point label stands for: baseline before first vaccination. The vaccinee samples were drawn from two UK trials, COV001 and COV002, one of which was a single-blind randomized controlled phase 2/3 trial testing AZD1222 (ChAdOx1 nCoV-19) in healthy adults. For TCRbeta chain sequencing, PBMC samples from trial participants were taken at day 0 and at day 28 after the second dose.

The rearrangement combines TRBV18 with TRBJ1-4; too little of a D gene remains to name it. This receptor was obtained from an adult in good health. The source material was peripheral blood, sampled on day 0 of AZD1222 vaccination. The CDR3 protein is CASSPEKLFF. Here is the DNA: TGTGCCAGCTCACCTGAAAAACTGTTTTTT.